Shown below are 22 T cell receptor beta chains from a single sample sequenced in a study of blood T cell repertoires in COVID-19. Profiling relied on immunoSEQ multiplex PCR, and the TCRdb table lists in-frame clones only, not all of them. The sample contains fewer than 400,000 clones, less than 85% of which appear only once. Sample: peripheral blood. The source is a woman between 18 and 29 years old with acute or convalescent COVID-19.

The chain couples TRBV5-6 to TRBJ2-7, with D uncertain. The CDR3 contains 13 residues. The V gene's germline CDR1 is SGHDT and CDR2 YYEEEE. V was trimmed by 3 bases and J by 0 bases, leaving 7 bases between them. CDR3: CASSWQDSYEQYF. The CDR3 nucleotides are TGTGCCAGCAGCTGGCAGGACTCCTACGAGCAGTACTTC. Variable domain in full (rest from reference TRBV5-6 and TRBJ2-7): DAGVTQSPTHLIKTRGQQVTLRCSPKSGHDTVSWYQQALGQGPQFIFQYYEEEERQRGNFPDRFSGHQFPNYSSELNVNALLLGDSALYLCASSWQDSYEQYFGPGTRLTVT.

The chain couples TRBV27 to TRBJ1-2; 7 bases fit TRBD1. V was clipped by 3 bases and J by 4 bases; unmatched bases: 2. The germline V gene has CDR1 MNHEY and CDR2 SMNVEV (reference sequence). The CDR3 totals 13 residues. The CDR3 here is CASSFPGGYGYTF. In nucleotides, the CDR3 is TGTGCCAGCAGTTTCCCAGGGGGCTATGGCTACACCTTC.

V usage is TRBV6-1 and J usage is TRBJ2-3; 7 bases align to TRBD2. The CDR3 covers 14 residues. The ends lost 2 bases at V and 8 bases at J; junction bases unmatched: 7. Germline CDR1 and CDR2: MNHNS and SASEGT. CDR3 region: CASSETSVAGTQYF. The CDR3 nucleotides are TGTGCCAGCAGTGAAACTAGCGTGGCGGGTACGCAGTATTTT.

V usage is TRBV6-4 and J usage is TRBJ1-2, with TRBD1 matching 8 bases. This CDR3 region has 15 residues. The trim removed 6 bases at V and 4 bases at J, leaving 10 bases unmatched. Germline V gives CDR1 MRHNA, CDR2 SNTAGT. This CDR3 reads CASSEKQGDSYGYTF. In DNA form, the CDR3 reads TGTGCCAGCAGCGAGAAACAGGGGGACTCCTATGGCTACACCTTC.

The rearrangement uses TRBV7-9 and TRBJ1-1, with 7 bases fitting TRBD1. V was pared by 5 bases and J by 1 base, with 7 bases of the junction left unmatched. CDR1 is SEHNR and CDR2 is FQNEAQ in the germline V gene (reference sequence). The length of the CDR3 is 15 residues. CDR3 sequence reads: CASSTTGTENTEAFF. The CDR3 nucleotides are TGTGCCAGCAGCACAACCGGGACAGAGAACACTGAAGCTTTCTTT.

The V and J genes are TRBV7-9 and TRBJ2-1; 12 nucleotides agree with TRBD2. In germline, CDR1 is SEHNR, CDR2 FQNEAQ (reference sequence). V lost 5 bases to trimming and J lost 1 base; unmatched junction nucleotides: 9. CDR3 length: 18 residues. CDR3: CASSPRTSGALSYNEQFF. The DNA for the CDR3 is TGTGCCAGCAGCCCCCGGACTAGCGGGGCTCTATCCTACAATGAGCAGTTCTTC.

The rearrangement joins TRBV4-1 to TRBJ2-3; TRBD2 aligns across 9 bases. The CDR3 consists of 16 residues. Germline V gene lookup returns CDR1 MGHRA and CDR2 YSYEKL. The J segment lost 3 bases and the V segment lost 1 base, leaving 5 bases of the junction unmatched. CDR3 in DNA: TGCGCCAGCAGCCAAGGCCAGCGGGGGGCAACAGATACGCAGTATTTT. It yields the protein CASSQGQRGATDTQYF.

The chain recombines TRBV30 with TRBJ1-4, with D perhaps TRBD1 (5 bases). The CDR3 length is 14 residues. V was clipped by 2 bases and J by 6 bases, with 13 bases between them. Germline-derived CDR1 and CDR2 are GTSNPN and SVGIG (reference sequence). The CDR3 nucleotides are TGTGCCTGGAGTCTTGGGCAGGGTTATGAAAAACTGTTTTTT. Its translation: CAWSLGQGYEKLFF.

The V gene is TRBV4-1, the J gene TRBJ1-6, with a possible D match to TRBD1 (6 bases). The CDR3 length is 17 residues. Germline assignment: CDR1 MGHRA and CDR2 YSYEKL. V was pared by 3 bases and J by 0 bases, with 12 bases between. This chain's CDR3 is CASSQRQDRSYNSPLHF. The CDR3 DNA is TGCGCCAGCAGCCAGAGACAGGATCGCTCCTATAATTCACCCCTCCACTTT.

This sequence joins TRBV5-4 and TRBJ1-4; D is unclear. The CDR3 spans 14 residues. CDR1 and CDR2 from the germline V gene are SGHNT and YYREEE (reference sequence). Trimming removed 4 bases at V and 2 bases at J, with 9 bases between. CDR3 nucleotides: TGTGCCAGCAGCCGAGGAGGGACTAATGAAAAACTGTTTTTT. The encoded protein is CASSRGGTNEKLFF.

This clone has just one count. In DNA form, the CDR3 reads TGTGCCAGCAGTCCCCAGGGGATTATCACAGATACGCAGTATTTT. It specifies CASSPQGIITDTQYF. The rearrangement links TRBV27 to TRBJ2-3; possibly TRBD1 for D (6 bases). CDR1 is MNHEY and CDR2 is SMNVEV in the germline V gene (reference sequence). The CDR3 is 15 amino acids. V lost 5 bases to trimming and J lost 2 bases, with 14 bases between them.

This clone was seen a single time. This chain connects TRBV10-2 to TRBJ2-5; 9 bases agree with TRBD1. Per the germline V gene, CDR1 is WSHSY and CDR2 is SAAADI. The CDR3 covers 14 residues. V gave up 5 bases and J gave up 4 bases; unmatched junction bases: 5. The CDR3 DNA reads as TGCGCCAGCAGTATGGGACAGGGTCTAGAGACCCAGTACTTC. It encodes CASSMGQGLETQYF.

V gene TRBV7-2 combines with J gene TRBJ1-4, with TRBD1 matching over 8 bases. V lost 3 bases, J lost 8 bases, and 5 bases stayed unmatched. The CDR3 loop spans 14 amino acids. Germline-derived CDR1 and CDR2 are SGHTA and FQGNSA. The CDR3 nucleotides are TGTGCCAGCAGCTTTCGACAGGGGCCCGAAAAACTGTTTTTT. This codes for CASSFRQGPEKLFF.

The chain combines TRBV7-6 with TRBJ2-3; no firm D call. Per the germline V gene, CDR1 is SGHVS and CDR2 is FNYEAQ. The V end lost 2 bases, the J end lost 5 bases, and 5 bases lay between the germline ends. This CDR3 is built from 12 residues. The CDR3 sequence: CASSLIRDTQYF. The DNA of the CDR3 is TGTGCCAGCAGCTTAATCAGAGATACGCAGTATTTT.

The chain joins TRBV6-5 to TRBJ1-2; 7 bases align to TRBD1. The V gene's germline CDR1 is MNHEY and CDR2 SVGAGI. V was pared by 5 bases and J by 7 bases, with 4 bases of the junction left unmatched. The CDR3 sequence is 12 residues long. Here the CDR3 DNA reads TGTGCCAGCAGTAGACAGGGTCTTGGCTACACCTTC. Residues: CASSRQGLGYTF.

The rearrangement uses TRBV5-4 and TRBJ1-1; D uncertain. CDR1 SGHNT and CDR2 YYREEE come from the germline V gene (reference sequence). The CDR3 has 14 amino acids. V lost 7 bases and J lost 0, with 13 bases in between. CDR3 residues: CASFEGFMNTEAFF. Written as DNA, the CDR3 is TGTGCCAGCTTCGAGGGCTTTATGAACACTGAAGCTTTCTTT.

The CDR3 DNA reads TGTGCCAGCAGCGTACAAGGACAGTCCACAGATACGCAGTATTTT. Amino acids: CASSVQGQSTDTQYF. The chain couples TRBV9 to TRBJ2-3; D may be TRBD1 (6 bases). The CDR3 consists of 15 residues. The V gene's germline CDR1 is SGDLS and CDR2 YYNGEE. Trimming pared 1 base from V and 2 bases from J, leaving 11 bases between.

The V and J genes are TRBV5-5 and TRBJ1-6, with a weak D call TRBD1 (5 bases). The CDR3 runs to 13 residues. CDR1 is SGHKS and CDR2 is YYEKEE in the germline V gene (reference sequence). V dropped 6 bases and J dropped 2 bases, with 6 bases sitting between them. CDR3: CASKGTYNSPLHF. CDR3 nucleotide sequence: TGTGCCAGCAAGGGGACCTATAATTCACCCCTCCACTTT.

In DNA, the CDR3 is TGCGCCAGCAGTGGAAACTACCCTCCCACAGATACGCAGTATTTT. Amino acid sequence: CASSGNYPPTDTQYF. The rearrangement links TRBV10-2 to TRBJ2-3; D is ambiguous. This CDR3 spans 15 amino acids. Deletions cut 4 bases from V and 2 bases from J, with 13 bases between. Germline CDR1 reads WSHSY; CDR2 reads SAAADI.

This chain connects TRBV23-1 to TRBJ1-1, with D hard to call. TRBV23-1 is an open reading frame whose function is uncertain. V was pared by 5 bases and J by 1 base, with 5 bases between. This CDR3 spans 12 amino acids. The DNA of the CDR3 is TGCGCCAGCAGTTTTAAGAACACTGAAGCTTTCTTT. As protein: CASSFKNTEAFF.

V and J are TRBV5-1 and TRBJ1-4, with a possible D match to TRBD1 (6 bases). Between the trimmed V and J ends, which lost 1 base and 5 bases, there was a span of 6 bases. There are 13 residues in the CDR3. The germline V gene has CDR1 SGHRS and CDR2 YFSETQ. The CDR3 here is CASSLTGNEKLFF. Written as DNA, the CDR3 is TGCGCCAGCAGCTTGACAGGGAATGAAAAACTGTTTTTT.

This clone occurred once. The V gene is TRBV7-9, the J gene TRBJ1-4; possible D gene TRBD1, 5 bases. Germline loops: CDR1 SEHNR, CDR2 FQNEAQ (reference sequence). CDR3 length equals 14 residues. Trimming shortened V by 5 bases and J by 2 bases, and 9 bases separated the two germline ends. CDR3 protein: CASSPQGTNEKLFF. The CDR3 nucleotides are TGTGCCAGCAGCCCCCAGGGTACTAATGAAAAACTGTTTTTT.